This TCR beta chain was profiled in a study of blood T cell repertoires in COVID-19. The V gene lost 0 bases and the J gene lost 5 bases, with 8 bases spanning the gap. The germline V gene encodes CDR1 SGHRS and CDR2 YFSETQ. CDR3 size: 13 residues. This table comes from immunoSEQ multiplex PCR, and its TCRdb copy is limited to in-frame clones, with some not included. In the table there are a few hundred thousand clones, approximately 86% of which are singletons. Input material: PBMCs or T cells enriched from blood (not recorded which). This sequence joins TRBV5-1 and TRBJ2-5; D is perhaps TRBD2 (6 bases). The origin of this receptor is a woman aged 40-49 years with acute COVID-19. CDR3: CASSLASGETQYF. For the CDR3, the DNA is TGCGCCAGCAGCTTGGCCAGCGGGGAGACCCAGTACTTC.